The 8 T cell receptor beta chains below were found in one sample sequenced in a study of cytomegalovirus exposure and HLA in healthy donors. Vbeta (60) and Jbeta (13) primers were used in the PCR. Sequencing used immunoSEQ multiplex PCR; TCRdb keeps in-frame clones, though not all of them. The sample consists of over 150,000 clones, 75% to 90% of them appearing once. Sample: PBMCs. These receptors originate from a man over 45 in good health and CMV-seronegative.

This chain links TRBV28 with TRBJ1-1; D gene unclear. V lost 8 bases and J 6 bases, leaving 16 bases between the germline ends. Germline V CDR1 and CDR2: MDHEN, SYDVKM. The CDR3 sequence is 13 residues long. The CDR3 loop is CASEGSPKPEAFF. The DNA for the CDR3 is TGTGCCAGCGAGGGCAGCCCCAAACCTGAAGCTTTCTTT.

This clone was observed a handful of times. J is TRBJ2-5 and V is TRBV5-1; 10 bases are a match to TRBD1. The J call could be wrong; TRBJ2-7 is a better fit for the DNA end. Germline V gene lookup returns CDR1 SGHRS and CDR2 YFSETQ. CDR3 size: 19 residues. The CDR3 sequence: CASSWGLNYDRGPPYEQYF. The CDR3 bases are TGCGCCAGCAGCTGGGGGCTGAATTATGACAGGGGGCCGCCCTACGAGCAGTACTTC.

The V and J genes are TRBV11-2 and TRBJ2-6; TRBD2 matches 11 bases. CDR1 and CDR2 (germline): SGHAT, FQNNGV. V shed 0 bases, J shed 0 bases, and the junction held 7 bases outside the gene matches. The CDR3 totals 20 residues. The CDR3 loop is CASSLERGTSGHSGANVLTF. The DNA of the CDR3 is TGTGCCAGCAGCTTAGAGAGAGGGACTAGCGGCCACTCTGGGGCCAACGTCCTGACTTTC.

The rearrangement uses TRBV7-2 and TRBJ2-3; 10 nucleotides match TRBD2. The CDR3 runs to 15 residues. Germline values: CDR1 SGHTA, CDR2 FQGNSA. V dropped 0 bases and J dropped 8; count of bases not matched to a gene: 5. In nucleotides, the CDR3 is TGTGCCAGCAGCTTAGCGACGGCTAGCGGGGGTACGCAGTATTTT. Translating it yields CASSLATASGGTQYF.

The chain is built from TRBV30 and TRBJ2-7; the match to TRBD2 covers 7 bases. V lost 1 base to trimming and J lost 4 bases; unmatched junction nucleotides: 10. The CDR3 totals 15 residues. The V gene's germline CDR1 is GTSNPN and CDR2 SVGIG (reference sequence). The CDR3 nucleotides are TGTGCCTGGAGTGACTTCGGGGGGAAGTTGTACGAGCAGTACTTC. Translated, it gives CAWSDFGGKLYEQYF.

The V call is TRBV5-1, the J call TRBJ2-1, with 11 nucleotides matching TRBD2. Germline V gives CDR1 SGHRS, CDR2 YFSETQ. This CDR3 region has 15 residues. J gave up 6 bases and V 0 bases, and 2 bases lay outside the gene matches. The CDR3, as DNA: TGCGCCAGCAGCTTGGTTAGCGGGAGGGGCAATGAGCAGTTCTTC. Translation: CASSLVSGRGNEQFF.

V and J are TRBV27 and TRBJ2-5; 7 bases map to TRBD1. The J call is doubtful: the DNA matches TRBJ2-7 better. CDR3 size: 15 residues. Germline CDR1 MNHEY, CDR2 SMNVEV (reference sequence). Here the CDR3 reads CASSSRQGWSYEQYF. CDR3 bases: TGTGCCAGCAGTTCCCGACAGGGATGGAGCTACGAGCAGTACTTC.

Notes on this clone: The junction does not match germline at one end; this may be a read error. The gene calls are TRBV7-9 and TRBJ2-7, with 9 bases lining up with TRBD1. The CDR3 consists of 15 residues. CDR1 is SEHNR, CDR2 FQNEAQ, per germline (reference sequence). This CDR3 reads CSSSDSGTGLYEQYF. The CDR3 region has the DNA TGTTCCAGCAGCGATTCCGGGACAGGGCTGTACGAGCAGTACTTC.